The present TCR beta chain was sequenced within a study of beta chain bispecific antibodies for T cell cancers. Overall study: Sequenced cells survived coculture with leukemia lines plus bispecific antibodies. The leukemia lines expressed TRBV12-3 (Jurkat) and TRBV5-5 (HPB-ALL). General study results and limits: The leukemia cells, rather than normal T cells, gave most of the targeted TRBV signal.

On this clonotype: Its specificity is not known.

T cells were expanded from blood mononuclear cells for roughly 3 days with anti-CD3 OKT3 or CD3/CD28 beads. CDR1 and CDR2 (germline): MNHNS, SASEGT. CDR3 length: 14 amino acids. J gave up 7 bases and V 7 bases, and 8 bases lay outside the gene matches. TCRdb reanalysed the 5' RACE reads using MiXCR and keeps one entry per CDR3 protein. The sample shows some 20,000 distinct CDR3 sequences, approximately 2.4% of them seen only once. This chain connects TRBV6-1 to TRBJ1-2; 11 bases line up with TRBD1. The source is a human donor in good health. Some clones in this sample may be carry-over from other donors' samples. The sequenced sample was healthy donor T cells cultured with leukemia cells. CDR3 loop: CASIEDRGLRGYTF. The CDR3 nucleotides are TGTGCCAGCATTGAGGACAGGGGGCTCCGTGGCTACACCTTC.